This T cell receptor beta chain was sequenced in a study of CD8+CD57+ T cells in acquired aplastic anemia. The template used for profiling TCR beta VDJ and CDR3 was genomic DNA. One entry per CDR3 protein, called by TCRdb with MiXCR from the reads. The sample carries 150,000 to 200,000 distinct CDR3 sequences, under 70% recorded once. CDR3 length: 17 amino acids. Germline CDR1 SSHAT, CDR2 FNYEAQ (reference sequence). Concerning this clonotype: One junction end disagrees with the germline gene, perhaps due to a read error.

This receptor was obtained from a human donor with severe aplastic anemia or a healthy control (not recorded which). The rearrangement joins TRBV7-7 to TRBJ2-6; 9 nucleotides line up with TRBD1. The sequenced sample consisted of sorted CD4+, CD8+, or CD8+CD57+ T cells (not recorded which) from PBMCs. The CDR3 protein is CASSPGTGFSGANVLTF. CDR3 coding DNA: TGTGCTAGCAGCCCCGGGACAGGGTTTTCTGGGGCCAACGTCCTGACTTTC. The entire variable domain, with the rest obtained from reference TRBV7-7 and TRBJ2-6, is as follows: GAGVSQSPRYKVTKRGQDVTLRCDPISSHATLYWYQQALGQGPEFLTYFNYEAQPDKSGLPSDRFSAERPEGSISTLTIQRTEQRDSAMYRCASSPGTGFSGANVLTFGAGSRLTVL.